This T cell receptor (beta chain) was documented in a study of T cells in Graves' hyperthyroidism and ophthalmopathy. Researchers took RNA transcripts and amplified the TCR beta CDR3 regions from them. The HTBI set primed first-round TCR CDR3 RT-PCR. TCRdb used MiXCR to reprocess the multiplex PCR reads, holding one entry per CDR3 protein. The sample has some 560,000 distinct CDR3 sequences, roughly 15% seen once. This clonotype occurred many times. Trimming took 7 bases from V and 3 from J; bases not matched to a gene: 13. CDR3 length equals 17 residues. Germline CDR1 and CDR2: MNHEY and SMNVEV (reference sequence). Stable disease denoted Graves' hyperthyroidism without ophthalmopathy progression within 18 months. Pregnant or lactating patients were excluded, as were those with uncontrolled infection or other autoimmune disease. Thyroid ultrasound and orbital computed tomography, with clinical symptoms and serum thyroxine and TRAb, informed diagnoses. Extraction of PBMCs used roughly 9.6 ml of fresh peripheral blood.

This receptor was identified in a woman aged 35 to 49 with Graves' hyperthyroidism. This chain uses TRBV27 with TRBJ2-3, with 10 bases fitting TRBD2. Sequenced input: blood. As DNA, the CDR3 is TGTGCCAGCAACCCTGGGGGGCTAGCGGGAGAGACAGATACGCAGTATTTT. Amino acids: CASNPGGLAGETDTQYF.